This T cell receptor (beta chain) originates from a study of T cells after yellow fever vaccination. Background on the study: Low-cell-number fractions underwent preparation using SMART-Seq v4 Ultra Low Input. Study outcomes and limitations: FACS-sorted repertoires could harbor abundant contaminating bulk-population clonotypes. Most primary-vaccination clones recurred post-booster (roughly 97% CD4, around 88% CD8).

Universal primer sites and UMIs were introduced during 5'RACE template-switching synthesis of TCR cDNA. TCRdb itself ran the 5' RACE reads through MiXCR, one entry per CDR3 protein. The sample consists of around 610,000 distinct CDR3 sequences, about 13% of them appearing once. This CDR3 region has 13 residues. V was pared by 5 bases and J by 7 bases, with 14 bases between. The germline CDR1 and CDR2 sequences are SGHTA and FQGNSA. A word on this clonotype: Its antigen is unknown.

The chain combines TRBV7-2 with TRBJ2-5, with D perhaps TRBD2 (6 bases). The clonotype was recovered from a man aged 25 to 45 who received the YFV17D yellow fever vaccine. The specimen was PBMCs, collected on the day of the yellow fever booster vaccination. The CDR3 coding sequence is TGTGCCAGCAGCCGCGGGACTCCCTCGACCCAGTACTTC. Encoded protein: CASSRGTPSTQYF.